This record concerns one T cell receptor beta chain sequence. Its antigen is currently unknown. The record originates from a study of CD8 T cells in ankylosing spondylitis. General study findings and limits: Clones tied to disease were said to be significantly enriched in matched ankylosing spondylitis synovial fluid.

From the 5' RACE reads, TCRdb called clonotypes with MiXCR, one entry per CDR3 protein. The sample lists roughly 190,000 distinct CDR3 sequences; 13% were seen once. The material sequenced was blood, either unsorted or a sorted T cell fraction (not recorded which). The sequence derives from a male donor with ankylosing spondylitis or in good health (not recorded which).

The CDR3 is CSARFTGDTEAFF. CDR3 nucleotides: TGCAGTGCTAGATTTACAGGGGACACTGAAGCTTTCTTT. V and J are TRBV20-1 and TRBJ1-1, with 7 positions matching TRBD1. Trimming cost V 2 bases and J 3 bases; bases outside gene matches: 3. This CDR3 comprises 13 residues. In germline, CDR1 is DFQATT, CDR2 SNEGSKA (reference sequence).